This passage covers 26 T cell receptor beta chains from one sample sequenced in a study of T cells in localized non-small cell lung cancer. Generated by immunoSEQ multiplex PCR, the TCRdb table keeps only in-frame clones and is missing some. There are approximately 2,500 clones in the sample; roughly 29% occur only once, and 9.5% to 13% lies in the top ten. The specimen comprised lung tumor tissue, sampled before any cancer treatment. Every receptor here comes from a man between 40 and 70 years old with stage III squamous cell lung carcinoma.

A few counts support this clone. The chain combines TRBV9 with TRBJ1-4; D possibly corresponds to TRBD1 (5 bases). The V gene lost 4 bases and the J gene lost 2 bases, with 9 bases spanning the gap. Germline CDR1 and CDR2: SGDLS and YYNGEE. The CDR3 covers 14 residues. Here the CDR3 DNA reads TGTGCCAGCAGCCGCGGGGGTACTAATGAAAAACTGTTTTTT. Its protein product is CASSRGGTNEKLFF.

In DNA, the CDR3 is TGCGCCAGCACGGGCGGGAGCCCCGGAGATACGCAGTATTTT. Translation: CASTGGSPGDTQYF. This chain joins TRBV5-1 and TRBJ2-3; 7 positions agree with TRBD2. The CDR3 has 14 residues. The V gene's germline CDR1 is SGHRS and CDR2 YFSETQ. Trimming cost V 6 bases and J 5 bases; bases outside gene matches: 9.

The rearrangement joins TRBV30 to TRBJ2-5; D uncertain. V was clipped by 5 bases and J by 1 base, with 11 bases between them. Germline-derived CDR1 and CDR2 are GTSNPN and SVGIG (reference sequence). The CDR3 is made up of 13 amino acids. CDR3 nucleotide sequence: TGTGCCTGGGAACGGACGGTCCAAGAGACCCAGTACTTC. This encodes CAWERTVQETQYF.

This clone was seen a handful of times. V usage is TRBV6-8 and J usage is TRBJ2-1; 10 bases fit TRBD2. V lost 4 bases to trimming and J lost 5 bases; unmatched junction nucleotides: 2. The germline gives CDR1 MNHGY, CDR2 SAAAGT. The CDR3 spans 14 residues. CDR3 in amino acids: CASSWTSGNNEQFF. DNA for the CDR3: TGTGCCAGCAGTTGGACTAGCGGAAACAATGAGCAGTTCTTC.

V gene TRBV4-1 combines with J gene TRBJ1-3; no definite D call. This CDR3 is built from 16 residues. The V gene's germline CDR1 is MGHRA and CDR2 YSYEKL. V lost 0 bases and J lost 0, with 9 bases in between. The CDR3 coding sequence is TGCGCCAGCAGCCAAGAGCAAGACTCCTCTGGAAACACCATATATTTT. Residues: CASSQEQDSSGNTIYF.

The V and J genes are TRBV19 and TRBJ2-3, with a weak D call TRBD1 (8 bases). The CDR3 runs to 15 residues. The V gene lost 6 bases and the J gene lost 3 bases, with 16 bases spanning the gap. The germline gives CDR1 LNHDA, CDR2 SQIVND (reference sequence). The CDR3 bases are TGTGCCAGTAGCGAACAGGGGGGGAGGACAGATACGCAGTATTTT. This encodes CASSEQGGRTDTQYF.

The rearrangement uses TRBV9 and TRBJ2-2; no reliable D call. The CDR3 contains 15 residues. CDR1 and CDR2 from the germline V gene are SGDLS and YYNGEE. The V end lost 0 bases, the J end lost 6 bases, and 12 bases lay between the germline ends. The CDR3 nucleotides read TGTGCCAGCAGCGTAGAACCATCCTCATCCGGGGAGCTGTTTTTT. This translates into CASSVEPSSSGELFF. The complete variable domain, with remaining parts taken from reference TRBV9 and TRBJ2-2, reads DSGVTQTPKHLITATGQRVTLRCSPRSGDLSVYWYQQSLDQGLQFLIQYYNGEERAKGNILERFSAQQFPDLHSELNLSSLELGDSALYFCASSVEPSSSGELFFGEGSRLTVL.

The rearrangement links TRBV10-3 to TRBJ2-7; D unresolved. The CDR3 covers 17 residues. CDR1 is ENHRY, CDR2 SYGVKD, per germline. Trimming removed 2 bases from V and 2 bases from J, with 19 bases in between. The DNA for the CDR3 is TGTGCCATCAGTGAGAGAAAGAGCAGGCCGACGGCCTACGAGCAGTACTTC. Translated: CAISERKSRPTAYEQYF.

The chain recombines TRBV19 with TRBJ1-1; TRBD1 is a possible D gene (6 bases). CDR3 length: 15 amino acids. V was pared by 5 bases and J by 2 bases, with 15 bases between. The germline V gene has CDR1 LNHDA and CDR2 SQIVND (reference sequence). In DNA, the CDR3 is TGTGCCAGTAGTTGGCTCCTACAGGGAAACACTGAAGCTTTCTTT. Translating it yields CASSWLLQGNTEAFF. Based on the CDR3 plus reference TRBV19 and TRBJ1-1, the full variable domain is DGGITQSPKYLFRKEGQNVTLSCEQNLNHDAMYWYRQDPGQGLRLIYYSQIVNDFQKGDIAEGYSVSREKKESFPLTVTSAQKNPTAFYLCASSWLLQGNTEAFFGQGTRLTVV.

This clone has a handful of counts. V and J are TRBV6-8 and TRBJ1-2; D gene ambiguous. Deletions cut 5 bases from V and 2 bases from J, with 18 bases between. This CDR3 has 16 residues. Germline-derived CDR1 and CDR2 are MNHGY and SAAAGT. Here the CDR3 reads CASSETGRLANYGYTF. DNA for the CDR3: TGTGCCAGCAGTGAGACCGGCCGTCTCGCAAACTATGGCTACACCTTC.

This clone was detected only once. V and J are TRBV15 and TRBJ1-2; D remains unclear. From germline, CDR1 is LNHNV and CDR2 YYDKDF (reference sequence). CDR3 size: 15 residues. V was pared by 2 bases and J by 4 bases, with 14 bases between. CDR3 sequence: CATSRRRELAYGYTF. The DNA of the CDR3 is TGTGCCACCAGCAGACGGAGGGAGCTTGCCTATGGCTACACCTTC.

This chain joins TRBV15 and TRBJ2-2; 13 bases line up with TRBD2. V trimming: 9 bases; J trimming: 6 bases; junction bases outside the gene matches: 7. From germline, CDR1 is LNHNV and CDR2 YYDKDF (reference sequence). This CDR3 comprises 15 residues. The CDR3 sequence is CATGLAGRRAGELFF. The CDR3, as DNA: TGTGCCACGGGACTAGCGGGGCGGCGGGCCGGGGAGCTGTTTTTT.

This clone was observed a handful of times. This chain uses TRBV28 with TRBJ1-1; D is undetermined. The CDR3 is 12 amino acids. Trimming left V 5 bases short and J 7 bases short, with 11 bases between. CDR1 MDHEN and CDR2 SYDVKM come from the germline V gene. This CDR3 is CASSLREDEAFF. The CDR3 coding sequence is TGTGCCAGCAGTCTCCGGGAAGATGAAGCTTTCTTT.

V is TRBV19 and J is TRBJ1-4, with D possibly matching TRBD1 (6 bases). This CDR3 region has 13 residues. Trimming took off 9 bases at V and 8 bases at J, with 16 bases between the two ends. Looked up from germline, CDR1 is LNHDA and CDR2 is SQIVND (reference sequence). The CDR3 sequence is CASDRYGGEKLFF. The DNA of the CDR3 is TGTGCCAGCGACAGGTACGGAGGCGAAAAACTGTTTTTT.

The CDR3 sequence is CSVFVGTVTNEQFF. CDR3 bases: TGCAGCGTTTTCGTGGGAACAGTCACTAATGAGCAGTTCTTC. This sequence joins TRBV29-1 and TRBJ2-1; no clear D. Germline-derived CDR1 and CDR2 are SQVTM and ANQGSEA. V dropped 5 bases and J dropped 7 bases, with 18 bases sitting between them. The CDR3 has 14 amino acids.

This clone was detected a few times. This chain links TRBV15 with TRBJ2-1; D may correspond to TRBD1 or TRBD2 (5 bases each). The CDR3 covers 16 residues. V lost 0 bases and J 12 bases, leaving 21 bases between the germline ends. Germline V gives CDR1 LNHNV, CDR2 YYDKDF (reference sequence). The DNA for the CDR3 is TGTGCCACCAGCAGAGATCGGGGCAGGGTATTCGTACGGCAGTTCTTC. This encodes CATSRDRGRVFVRQFF.

This clone counts as medium-sized (0.01 to 0.1%). The J gene is TRBJ1-1, the V gene TRBV11-3, with D uncertain. V lost 0 bases and J 2 bases, leaving 13 bases between the germline ends. The germline V gene encodes CDR1 SGHNT and CDR2 YENEEA. The CDR3 is 16 residues long. The chain's CDR3 is CASSLEVRTANTEAFF. In nucleotides, the CDR3 is TGTGCCAGCAGCTTAGAGGTGCGGACCGCTAACACTGAAGCTTTCTTT.

The V call is TRBV11-3, the J call TRBJ2-1; D is perhaps TRBD2 (7 bases). V was cut by 3 bases and J by 2 bases, with 14 bases left in between. Germline V gene lookup returns CDR1 SGHNT and CDR2 YENEEA. The CDR3 sequence is 16 residues long. The CDR3, as DNA: TGTGCCAGCAGCTTGGTTTCGGGGGGCCCCTACAATGAGCAGTTCTTC. Encoded protein: CASSLVSGGPYNEQFF.

The chain recombines TRBV6-8 with TRBJ1-1; no firm D call. Deletions cut 5 bases from V and 1 base from J, with 8 bases between. The germline CDR1 and CDR2 sequences are MNHGY and SAAAGT. CDR3 length: 13 residues. In DNA form, the CDR3 reads TGTGCCAGCAGTGCGGCAGCGAACACTGAAGCTTTCTTT. This sequence encodes CASSAAANTEAFF.

This chain joins TRBV18 and TRBJ2-7; 7 nucleotides agree with TRBD1. This CDR3 has 15 amino acids. Germline CDR1 is KGHSH and CDR2 is LQKENI. Trimming cost V 3 bases and J 5 bases; bases outside gene matches: 10. The DNA for the CDR3 is TGTGCCAGCTCACCCGGGCCAGGGGGTTTCGACGAGCAGTACTTC. Its protein is CASSPGPGGFDEQYF.

The chain uses TRBV5-1 and TRBJ2-2; possible D gene TRBD1, 5 bases. V lost 6 bases and J lost 4, with 16 bases in between. Germline-derived CDR1 and CDR2 are SGHRS and YFSETQ. The CDR3 loop spans 15 amino acids. In DNA form, the CDR3 reads TGCGCCAGCACCCGACTGGACACCTCCACCGGGGAGCTGTTTTTT. As protein: CASTRLDTSTGELFF.

The V call is TRBV30, the J call TRBJ1-2; unclear D gene. The CDR3 loop spans 13 amino acids. V lost 4 bases and J 2 bases, leaving 11 bases between the germline ends. Germline V lookup: CDR1 GTSNPN, CDR2 SVGIG (reference sequence). The CDR3 reads CAWIPLGNYGYTF. For the CDR3, the DNA is TGTGCCTGGATCCCACTAGGGAACTATGGCTACACCTTC.

V gene TRBV11-3 combines with J gene TRBJ2-7; 9 bases line up with TRBD2. The trim removed 5 bases at V and 4 bases at J, leaving 6 bases unmatched. CDR3 size: 14 residues. Germline lookup yields CDR1 SGHNT and CDR2 YENEEA. The CDR3 nucleotides are TGTGCCAGCAGCCGGACTAGCGAATCATACGAGCAGTACGTC. This sequence encodes CASSRTSESYEQYV.

The chain employs TRBV29-1 and TRBJ2-5; 8 bases align to TRBD2. V dropped 0 bases and J dropped 5; count of bases not matched to a gene: 5. Germline V gives CDR1 SQVTM, CDR2 ANQGSEA. This CDR3 spans 14 amino acids. The CDR3 sequence: CSVEDSGGGETQYF. CDR3 bases: TGCAGCGTTGAAGATTCGGGAGGGGGGGAGACCCAGTACTTC. Drawing the rest from reference TRBV29-1 and TRBJ2-5, the complete variable domain is SAVISQKPSRDICQRGTSLTIQCQVDSQVTMMFWYRQQPGQSLTLIATANQGSEATYESGFVIDKFPISRPNLTFSTLTVSNMSPEDSSIYLCSVEDSGGGETQYFGPGTRLLVL.

This chain's CDR3 is CASRVRQGKGEQYF. The CDR3 bases are TGTGCCAGCAGGGTCCGACAGGGTAAGGGAGAGCAGTACTTC. The V and J genes are TRBV28 and TRBJ2-7; 7 nucleotides line up with TRBD1. Per the germline V gene, CDR1 is MDHEN and CDR2 is SYDVKM. Losses at the gene ends were 6 bases for V and 7 bases for J; bases not matched to a gene: 12. The CDR3 spans 14 residues.

This clone has more than one count but fewer than ten. The chain employs TRBV11-3 and TRBJ1-4; 10 bases are a match to TRBD1. V gave up 3 bases and J gave up 6 bases; unmatched junction bases: 1. There are 14 residues in the CDR3. The germline CDR1 and CDR2 sequences are SGHNT and YENEEA. CDR3 sequence reads: CASSLGQGHEKLFF. The CDR3 nucleotides are TGTGCCAGCAGCTTGGGACAGGGGCATGAAAAACTGTTTTTT. The full variable domain, rest sourced from reference TRBV11-3 and TRBJ1-4, is EAGVVQSPRYKIIEKKQPVAFWCNPISGHNTLYWYLQNLGQGPELLIRYENEEAVDDSQLPKDRFSAERLKGVDSTLKIQPAELGDSAVYLCASSLGQGHEKLFFGSGTQLSVL.